The 21 T cell receptor beta chains in this list originate from one sample, sequenced in a study of control samples from healthy donors and cancer patients. Sequencing was performed with immunoSEQ multiplex PCR; in TCRdb, only in-frame clones are kept and a portion is missing. Of 60,000 to 75,000 clones in the sample, 89% were seen once. The sequenced sample was PBMCs. Receptor source: a man between 60 and 75 years old with colorectal cancer.

The rearrangement links TRBV9 to TRBJ1-2; D is unclear. Per germline, CDR1 SGDLS and CDR2 YYNGEE. The length of the CDR3 is 14 residues. V gave up 0 bases and J gave up 2 bases, with 8 bases separating them. CDR3 sequence reads: CASSVGSGNYGYTF. DNA for the CDR3: TGTGCCAGCAGCGTAGGATCCGGAAACTATGGCTACACCTTC.

V is TRBV3-1 (or the pseudogene TRBV3-2) and J is TRBJ2-7; D remains ambiguous. Trimming removed 5 bases at V and 3 bases at J, with 5 bases between. Germline-derived CDR1 and CDR2 are LGHDT and YNNKEL (reference sequence). There are 11 residues in the CDR3. CDR3 DNA sequence: TGTGCCAGCAGCTCATACTACGAGCAGTACTTC. Its translation is CASSSYYEQYF.

The chain recombines TRBV7-2 with TRBJ2-7; 11 positions agree with TRBD1. The V gene end was trimmed by 4 bases and the J gene end by 4 bases; junction bases not matched to a gene: 6. CDR3 length: 15 amino acids. Looked up from germline, CDR1 is SGHTA and CDR2 is FQGNSA. CDR3 amino acids: CASSYDGTGGYEQYF. The CDR3 DNA reads TGTGCCAGCAGCTACGACGGGACAGGGGGGTACGAGCAGTACTTC. The entire variable domain, with the rest obtained from reference TRBV7-2 and TRBJ2-7, is as follows: GAGVSQSPSNKVTEKGKDVELRCDPISGHTALYWYRQSLGQGLEFLIYFQGNSAPDKSGLPSDRFSAERTGGSVSTLTIQRTQQEDSAVYLCASSYDGTGGYEQYFGPGTRLTVT.

The chain joins TRBV5-1 to TRBJ1-6; 7 bases are shared with TRBD1. V was pared by 4 bases and J by 3 bases, with 4 bases of the junction left unmatched. Germline lookup yields CDR1 SGHRS and CDR2 YFSETQ. CDR3 size: 15 residues. CDR3 loop: CASSAGQIYNSPLHF. The CDR3 DNA is TGCGCCAGCAGCGCGGGACAGATCTATAATTCACCCCTCCACTTT.

This chain links TRBV30 with TRBJ1-2; D perhaps matches TRBD1 (5 bases). CDR3 length equals 15 residues. Germline V gene lookup returns CDR1 GTSNPN and CDR2 SVGIG (reference sequence). Trimming shortened V by 4 bases and J by 2 bases, and 17 bases separated the two germline ends. The CDR3 reads CAWNKAGTGNYGYTF. CDR3 coding DNA: TGTGCCTGGAACAAAGCCGGGACGGGGAACTATGGCTACACCTTC. Using reference TRBV30 and TRBJ1-2 for the parts outside the CDR3, the full variable domain is SQTIHQWPATLVQPVGSPLSLECTVEGTSNPNLYWYRQAAGRGLQLLFYSVGIGQISSEVPQNLSASRPQDRQFILSSKKLLLSDSGFYLCAWNKAGTGNYGYTFGSGTRLTVV.

Written as DNA, the CDR3 is TGTGCCAGCAGCCTCGGACAGGCTTATTCACCCCTCCACTTT. This gives the protein CASSLGQAYSPLHF. The gene calls are TRBV3-1 (or the pseudogene TRBV3-2) and TRBJ1-6; 7 bases line up with TRBD1. Germline V gene lookup returns CDR1 LGHDT and CDR2 YNNKEL (reference sequence). V lost 4 bases, J lost 8 bases, and 5 bases stayed unmatched. This CDR3 is 14 amino acids long.

The V and J genes are TRBV9 and TRBJ1-4, with a tentative D call TRBD1 (5 bases). Germline V gene lookup returns CDR1 SGDLS and CDR2 YYNGEE. The CDR3 totals 15 residues. Trimming left V 1 base short and J 8 bases short, with 15 bases between. The DNA for the CDR3 is TGTGCCAGCAGCGTATACTCAGGGTCTGGGGAAAAACTGTTTTTT. Translating it yields CASSVYSGSGEKLFF.

This chain connects TRBV27 to TRBJ2-7; D call uncertain. The CDR3 contains 12 residues. The V end lost 2 bases, the J end lost 6 bases, and 8 bases lay between the germline ends. Germline V gene data show CDR1 as MNHEY and CDR2 as SMNVEV (reference sequence). The CDR3 region has the DNA TGTGCCAGCAGTTTACGATCGGGCGAGCAGTACTTC. This codes for CASSLRSGEQYF.

This rearrangement joins TRBV6-2 or TRBV6-3 to TRBJ2-7; the match to TRBD2 covers 7 bases. CDR3 size: 15 residues. With V trimmed by 2 bases and J by 0 bases, 4 bases remained unmatched. Germline values: CDR1 MNHEY, CDR2 SVGEGT. CDR3: CASSYGRGTSYEQYF. The DNA of the CDR3 is TGTGCCAGCAGTTACGGGCGGGGGACCTCCTACGAGCAGTACTTC.

This chain joins TRBV7-9 and TRBJ2-1; weak D call: TRBD2 (5 bases). V lost 5 bases and J 6 bases, leaving 17 bases between the germline ends. This CDR3 comprises 15 residues. In germline, CDR1 is SEHNR, CDR2 FQNEAQ (reference sequence). The CDR3 DNA reads as TGTGCCAGCAGCCCGCGTCGGGGTCTTCTCAATGAGCAGTTCTTC. Translation: CASSPRRGLLNEQFF.

The J gene is TRBJ2-6, the V gene TRBV30; a possible D gene is TRBD1 (6 bases). Germline CDR1 reads GTSNPN; CDR2 reads SVGIG (reference sequence). V lost 2 bases, J lost 0 bases, and 8 bases lay in between. This CDR3 contains 15 residues. CDR3 sequence reads: CAWSQGSSGANVLTF. CDR3 bases: TGTGCCTGGAGTCAGGGGAGCTCTGGGGCCAACGTCCTGACTTTC. Supplemented by reference TRBV30 and TRBJ2-6, the full variable domain reads SQTIHQWPATLVQPVGSPLSLECTVEGTSNPNLYWYRQAAGRGLQLLFYSVGIGQISSEVPQNLSASRPQDRQFILSSKKLLLSDSGFYLCAWSQGSSGANVLTFGAGSRLTVL.

The chain links TRBV4-3 to TRBJ1-2; D may be TRBD1 (5 bases). Trimming left V 1 base short and J 4 bases short, with 13 bases between. The CDR3 extends over 15 amino acids. Per germline, CDR1 LGHNA and CDR2 YSLEER. The DNA of the CDR3 is TGCGCCAGCAGCCAAGTCGTTGGGGGAGGCTATGGCTACACCTTC. Translating it yields CASSQVVGGGYGYTF.

The V gene is TRBV7-3, the J gene TRBJ1-1; 7 bases fit TRBD1. The germline V gene has CDR1 SGHTA and CDR2 FQGTGA. Trimming removed 5 bases from V and 1 base from J; junction bases left unmatched: 4. This CDR3 has 14 residues. CDR3 in amino acids: CASSTTGANTEAFF. In DNA form, the CDR3 reads TGTGCCAGCAGCACCACAGGGGCGAACACTGAAGCTTTCTTT.

The rearrangement links TRBV2 to TRBJ2-5; D is ambiguous. Germline V gene lookup returns CDR1 SNHLY and CDR2 FYNNEI. The germline V and J ends were trimmed by 4 bases and 1 base, with 7 bases remaining between them. This CDR3 has 13 amino acids. The CDR3 coding sequence is TGTGCCAGCAGTGGAGGATCCCAAGAGACCCAGTACTTC. Its translation: CASSGGSQETQYF.

The J gene is TRBJ2-3, the V gene TRBV7-3, with D possibly TRBD1 on 5 matching bases. V was shortened by 6 bases and J by 3 bases, with 13 bases between the two germline ends. Germline-derived CDR1 and CDR2 are SGHTA and FQGTGA. The CDR3 is made up of 14 amino acids. CDR3 loop: CASSLKGSTDTQYF. DNA for the CDR3: TGTGCCAGCAGTCTTAAGGGGTCGACAGATACGCAGTATTTT.

The rearrangement links TRBV9 to TRBJ1-3; the D is unclear. Between the trimmed V and J ends, which lost 4 bases and 0 bases, there was a span of 11 bases. Germline assignment: CDR1 SGDLS and CDR2 YYNGEE. The CDR3 extends over 15 amino acids. The CDR3 coding sequence is TGTGCCAGCAGCTCTCGGTTAGCCTCTGGAAACACCATATATTTT. Protein product: CASSSRLASGNTIYF. The full variable domain, with the rest looked up from reference TRBV9 and TRBJ1-3, is DSGVTQTPKHLITATGQRVTLRCSPRSGDLSVYWYQQSLDQGLQFLIQYYNGEERAKGNILERFSAQQFPDLHSELNLSSLELGDSALYFCASSSRLASGNTIYFGEGSWLTVV.

V and J are TRBV6-2 or TRBV6-3 and TRBJ2-7; D may be TRBD1 (5 bases). Germline V gene sequence: CDR1 MNHEY, CDR2 SVGEGT. There are 15 residues in the CDR3. The V end lost 4 bases, the J end lost 3 bases, and 16 bases lay between the germline ends. CDR3 sequence reads: CASSFRQGRGYEQYF. In DNA, the CDR3 is TGTGCCAGCAGTTTCCGGCAGGGTCGCGGCTACGAGCAGTACTTC.

CDR3 coding DNA: TGTGCCAGCAGCTTGGCCGGGACAGGGGTAACTGAAGCTTTCTTT. Its translation: CASSLAGTGVTEAFF. V and J are TRBV5-6 and TRBJ1-1; 10 bases map to TRBD1. The CDR3 runs to 15 residues. Germline loops: CDR1 SGHDT, CDR2 YYEEEE. V lost 0 bases, J lost 5 bases, and 4 bases stayed unmatched.

J is TRBJ1-3 and V is TRBV7-3; the D gene is possibly TRBD1 (5 bases). Germline CDR1 is SGHTA and CDR2 is FQGTGA. The CDR3 extends over 14 amino acids. Trimming removed 5 bases at V and 2 bases at J, with 10 bases between. The CDR3 here is CASSRGSAGNTIYF. In nucleotides, the CDR3 is TGTGCCAGCAGCCGGGGCTCAGCTGGAAACACCATATATTTT.

This chain uses TRBV5-1 with TRBJ2-7; D possibly uses TRBD1 or TRBD2 (6 bases each). V was shortened by 7 bases and J by 3 bases, with 14 bases between the two germline ends. The CDR3 contains 13 residues. Germline-derived CDR1 and CDR2 are SGHRS and YFSETQ. CDR3 DNA sequence: TGCGCCAGCTGTAGGGGGGCCTACTACGAGCAGTACTTC. It encodes CASCRGAYYEQYF.

The J gene is TRBJ2-7, the V gene TRBV30; the match to TRBD1 covers 9 bases. This CDR3 is 15 amino acids long. The germline V gene encodes CDR1 GTSNPN and CDR2 SVGIG (reference sequence). V shed 0 bases, J shed 4 bases, and the junction held 7 bases outside the gene matches. The CDR3 protein is CAWSVGTGLMYEQYF. In DNA, the CDR3 is TGTGCCTGGAGTGTAGGGACAGGGTTAATGTACGAGCAGTACTTC.